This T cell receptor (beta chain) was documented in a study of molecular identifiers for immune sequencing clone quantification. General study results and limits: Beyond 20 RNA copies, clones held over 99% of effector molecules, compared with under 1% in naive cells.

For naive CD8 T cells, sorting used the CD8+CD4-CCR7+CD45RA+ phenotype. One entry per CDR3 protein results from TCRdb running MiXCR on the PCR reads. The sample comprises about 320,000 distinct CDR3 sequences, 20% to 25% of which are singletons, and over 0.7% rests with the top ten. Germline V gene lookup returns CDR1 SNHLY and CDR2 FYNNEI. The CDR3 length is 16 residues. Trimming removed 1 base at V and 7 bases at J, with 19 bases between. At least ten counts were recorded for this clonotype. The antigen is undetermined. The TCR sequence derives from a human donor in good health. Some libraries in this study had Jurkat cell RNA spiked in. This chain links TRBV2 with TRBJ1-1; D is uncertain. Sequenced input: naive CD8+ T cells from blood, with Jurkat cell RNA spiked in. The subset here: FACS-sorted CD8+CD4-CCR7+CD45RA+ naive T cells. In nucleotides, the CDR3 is TGTGCCAGCAGTGAAGATCAAACAGCGAACCCTTTTGAAGCTTTCTTT. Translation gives CASSEDQTANPFEAFF. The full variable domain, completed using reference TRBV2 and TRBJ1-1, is EPEVTQTPSHQVTQMGQEVILRCVPISNHLYFYWYRQILGQKVEFLVSFYNNEISEKSEIFDDQFSVERPDGSNFTLKIRSTKLEDSAMYFCASSEDQTANPFEAFFGQGTRLTVV.